These T cell receptor beta chains were read from a single sample in a study of T cell responses to AZD1222 COVID-19 vaccine. Clones were read by immunoSEQ multiplex PCR, and TCRdb kept only the in-frame ones, dropping some. The table has some 180,000 clones, around 90% seen once. The sequenced sample was peripheral blood, obtained on day 0 of AZD1222 vaccination. The receptors stem from an adult in good health. Both conserved end residues are part of each CDR3. A D gene is named only where the DNA matches it firmly. Only part of the rows carry a size: once, few, many, or a class if the clone is expanded.

>TRBV6-2/TRBV6-3|11|TRBJ1-1|NA|few
CASSYRGEAFF
TGTGCCAGCAGTTACCGGGGTGAAGCTTTCTTT
>TRBV5-1|14|TRBJ1-4|TRBD1|NA
CASSEPGQGEKLFF
TGCGCCAGCAGCGAACCGGGACAGGGAGAAAAACTGTTTTTT
>TRBV2|12|TRBJ2-7|TRBD2|NA
CAAGLAGYEQYF
TGTGCCGCGGGGCTAGCGGGGTACGAGCAGTACTTC
>TRBV7-3|13|TRBJ2-1|TRBD2|NA
CASSRERESEQFF
TGTGCCAGCAGCCGGGAGCGGGAGTCTGAGCAGTTCTTC
>TRBV4-2|14|TRBJ1-2|TRBD1|NA
CASSPETGFYGYTF
TGTGCCAGCAGCCCCGAGACAGGGTTCTATGGCTACACCTTC
>TRBV28|15|TRBJ2-3|NA|NA
CASSLRLGETDTQYF
TGTGCCAGCAGTTTAAGGTTGGGTGAGACAGATACGCAGTATTTT
>TRBV5-1|13|TRBJ2-7|NA|NA
CASKGGRGDEQYF
TGCGCCAGCAAGGGGGGGAGAGGAGACGAGCAGTACTTC
>TRBV19|14|TRBJ2-3|NA|once
CASSVEGSTDTQYF
TGTGCCAGTAGTGTGGAGGGTAGCACAGATACGCAGTATTTT
>TRBV14|12|TRBJ2-7|NA|NA
CASSQSSREQYF
TGTGCCAGCAGCCAGTCATCAAGGGAGCAGTACTTC
>TRBV5-1|14|TRBJ2-7|TRBD1|NA
CASSLWTGVGEQYF
TGCGCCAGCAGCTTGTGGACAGGGGTAGGCGAGCAGTACTTC
>TRBV28|13|TRBJ1-2|NA|NA
CASSLEGGYGYTF
TGTGCCAGCAGTCTGGAGGGAGGCTATGGCTACACCTTC
>TRBV28|14|TRBJ2-7|TRBD1|NA
CASSFLDREYEQYF
TGTGCCAGCAGTTTCCTGGACAGGGAGTACGAGCAGTACTTC
>TRBV7-6|15|TRBJ1-5|TRBD1|NA
CASSSGTGGNQPQHF
TGTGCCAGCAGCTCGGGGACAGGAGGCAATCAGCCCCAGCATTTT
>TRBV7-2|15|TRBJ2-3|TRBD2|NA
CASSLAGGTRGTQYF
TGTGCCAGCAGCTTAGCGGGGGGGACGCGGGGTACGCAGTATTTT
>TRBV2|15|TRBJ2-3|TRBD1|NA
CASSGDRVGTDTQYF
TGTGCCAGCAGTGGGGACAGGGTAGGCACAGATACGCAGTATTTT
>TRBV5-8|15|TRBJ1-5|NA|once
CASSSGGWHVEPQHF
TGTGCCAGCAGCTCCGGGGGGTGGCACGTGGAGCCCCAGCATTTT
>TRBV7-2|15|TRBJ1-2|TRBD1|NA
CASSSRTGGNYGYTF
TGTGCCAGCAGCTCAAGGACAGGGGGAAATTATGGCTACACCTTC
>TRBV28|16|TRBJ1-4|NA|few
CASSSPGGATNEKLFF
TGTGCCAGCAGTTCCCCCGGGGGTGCAACTAATGAAAAACTGTTTTTT
>TRBV5-1|16|TRBJ2-2|NA|once
CASSLNQVPNTGELFF
TGCGCCAGCAGCTTGAATCAGGTTCCGAACACCGGGGAGCTGTTTTTT
>TRBV28|14|TRBJ2-1|TRBD2|NA
CASSFSSEREGRFF
TGTGCCAGCAGTTTTTCTTCGGAGCGGGAAGGACGGTTCTTC
>TRBV27|16|TRBJ1-1|TRBD1|NA
CASSPTKGTGLRVAFF
TGTGCCAGCAGTCCCACCAAGGGGACAGGCCTTCGGGTGGCTTTCTTT
>TRBV4-1|15|TRBJ2-5|NA|NA
CASSQDQEGRETQYF
TGCGCCAGCAGCCAAGATCAGGAGGGAAGGGAGACCCAGTACTTC
>TRBV19|15|TRBJ1-4|TRBD1|NA
CASSMSTGLNEKLFF
TGTGCCAGTAGTATGTCGACAGGGCTAAATGAAAAACTGTTTTTT
>TRBV6-5|15|TRBJ2-3|TRBD2|NA
CASSTTSGITDTQYF
TGTGCCAGCAGTACCACTAGCGGTATCACAGATACGCAGTATTTT
>TRBV6-2/TRBV6-3|17|TRBJ2-4|NA|once
CASSYGSGLLAKNIQYF
TGTGCCAGCAGTTACGGTTCAGGTCTTCTAGCCAAAAACATTCAGTACTTC